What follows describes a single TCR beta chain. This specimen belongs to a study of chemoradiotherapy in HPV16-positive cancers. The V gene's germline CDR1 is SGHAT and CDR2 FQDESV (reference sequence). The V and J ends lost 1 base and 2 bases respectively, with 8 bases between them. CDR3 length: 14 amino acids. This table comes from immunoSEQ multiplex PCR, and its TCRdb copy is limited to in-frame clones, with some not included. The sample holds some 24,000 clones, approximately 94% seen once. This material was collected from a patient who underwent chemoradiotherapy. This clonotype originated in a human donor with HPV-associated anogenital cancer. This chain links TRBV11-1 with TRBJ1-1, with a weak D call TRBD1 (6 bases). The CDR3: CASSLGQVNTEAFF. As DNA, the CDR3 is TGTGCCAGCAGCTTAGGACAGGTAAACACTGAAGCTTTCTTT.